This T cell receptor (beta chain) was observed in a study of OX40 agonist ivuxolimab in advanced cancers. Study-level background: Eligibility admitted prior anti-PD-1, anti-PD-L1 or anti-CTLA-4 therapy; around 38% had some.

This table comes from immunoSEQ multiplex PCR, and its TCRdb copy is limited to in-frame clones, with some not included. The data show roughly 48,000 clones, about 85% seen once. Germline CDR1 reads SGHVS; CDR2 reads FQNEAQ. The CDR3 has 13 residues. The V gene end was trimmed by 4 bases and the J gene end by 3 bases; junction bases not matched to a gene: 2. The sequence was collected from an adult with an advanced solid tumor such as melanoma, head and neck, liver or kidney cancer. The sample in question was CD4+ or CD8+ T cells sorted from blood, obtained in a trial of the OX40 agonist ivuxolimab. The gene calls are TRBV7-8 and TRBJ2-5; 7 nucleotides agree with TRBD1. CDR3 bases: TGTGCCAGCAGCTCCGGACAGGAAGAGACCCAGTACTTC. It translates to CASSSGQEETQYF.